A single sample is the source of the 7 T cell receptor beta chains below, sequenced in a study of tumor-infiltrating lymphocytes in glioblastoma multiforme (dated by TCRdb to the late 2010s). The sequencer listed for this sample is Illumina HiSeq 2500. A modified ARM-PCR protocol with multiple V-beta primers and a C-beta primer was used to build TCRB libraries from RNA via three nested multiplex PCR rounds. The raw public reads went through TCRdb reprocessing: fastp at Q25, MiXCR clone calling, in-frame beta chains kept. Rows matching on CDR3 protein sequence are summarized as one entry with the most common DNA and genes. For this sample there are 13,000 to 15,000 distinct CDR3 sequences; 55% to 85% appear just once. The ten most abundant clones make up 49% of the sample. Material for sequencing was brain tumor tissue. Receptors originate from a male donor with glioblastoma.

Here the CDR3 reads CSVDSGRNTEAFF. CDR3 DNA: TGCAGCGTTGATAGCGGACGTAACACTGAAGCTTTCTTT. J is TRBJ1-1 and V is TRBV29-1; D is uncertain. This CDR3 has 13 amino acids. Trimming shortened V by 3 bases and J by 2 bases, and 10 bases separated the two germline ends. CDR1 is SQVTM and CDR2 is ANQGSEA in the germline V gene.

A word on this clonotype: One junction end does not reproduce the germline sequence, and a read error may be involved. This rearrangement joins TRBV20-1 to TRBJ2-3; 8 nucleotides line up with TRBD1. Germline CDR1 is DFQATT and CDR2 is SNEGSKA (reference sequence). The CDR3 runs 18 residues. The CDR3 is CSASGTGAKETSIDTQYF. The DNA of the CDR3 is TGCAGTGCTAGTGGGACAGGTGCGAAAGAAACTAGCATAGATACGCAGTATTTT.

This chain uses TRBV6-5 with TRBJ2-2; 14 nucleotides line up with TRBD2. V was clipped by 4 bases and J by 6 bases; unmatched bases: 7. The length of the CDR3 is 17 residues. Germline V gene sequence: CDR1 MNHEY, CDR2 SVGAGI. CDR3 loop: CASSSPRLAGGAGELFF. In DNA form, the CDR3 reads TGTGCCAGCAGTTCACCTCGACTAGCGGGAGGGGCCGGGGAGCTGTTTTTT.

This clonotype was seen a few times. The chain links TRBV11-2 to TRBJ2-5, with D maybe TRBD1 (5 bases). In germline, CDR1 is SGHAT, CDR2 FQNNGV. The germline V and J ends were trimmed by 3 bases and 5 bases, with 13 bases remaining between them. The length of the CDR3 is 14 residues. CDR3 region: CASSFQAGRETQYF. CDR3 sequence (DNA): TGTGCCAGCAGCTTCCAGGCAGGGCGGGAGACCCAGTACTTC.

Remarks on this clonotype: Germline and junction disagree at one end, which may indicate a read error. The chain uses TRBV5-6 and TRBJ2-7; D remains unclear. The CDR3 length is 15 residues. Germline lookup yields CDR1 SGHDT and CDR2 YYEEEE. Here the CDR3 DNA reads TGTGCCAGCAGCTTGCAAGGTCCACGGAGCTACAAGCAGTACTTC. This sequence encodes CASSLQGPRSYKQYF.

With regard to this clonotype: A much more abundant neighbour one base away suggests this may be a read error. This likely comes from a read error, as the CDR3 has no conserved phenylalanine or tryptophan at its end. The V call is TRBV13, the J call TRBJ1-2; TRBD1 aligns across 8 bases. The trim removed 10 bases at V and 8 bases at J, leaving 27 bases unmatched. The CDR3 consists of 18 residues. Germline CDR1 PRHDT, CDR2 FYEKMQ (reference sequence). The CDR3 nucleotides read TGTGCCAACAGGCAAACCTTCAGGGGGCCAGAGTATAATAGAGGCTACACCTCC. Translating it yields CANRQTFRGPEYNRGYTS.

The sample holds many counts of this clonotype. The chain employs TRBV28 and TRBJ2-7; 11 nucleotides line up with TRBD2. Trimming at V came to 4 bases and at J to 7 bases, leaving 12 bases not matched to a gene. The CDR3 covers 16 residues. In germline, CDR1 is MDHEN, CDR2 SYDVKM. The CDR3 bases are TGTGCCAGCAGTTCCCCTGGTAGCGGGAGGGCAGATGAGCAGTACTTC. Residues: CASSSPGSGRADEQYF.